This T cell receptor beta chain was recorded in a study of T cell changes during pregnancy in multiple sclerosis. Sequencing used immunoSEQ multiplex PCR; TCRdb keeps in-frame clones, though not all of them. This sample has some 85,000 clones, with about 95% found just once. The V gene lost 4 bases and the J gene lost 6 bases, with 16 bases spanning the gap. CDR1 and CDR2 from the germline V gene are MGHRA and YSYEKL. CDR3 length equals 15 residues. The rearrangement uses TRBV4-1 and TRBJ2-1; a weak D match, TRBD2 (6 bases). The TCR was taken from a female donor with multiple sclerosis, enrolled in a pregnancy study. The sample here was peripheral blood, taken in the second trimester of pregnancy. The CDR3 region is CASSPQVAAPNEQFF. The CDR3 region has the DNA TGCGCCAGCAGCCCACAGGTAGCGGCCCCCAATGAGCAGTTCTTC.